This TCR beta chain was identified in a study of T-cell reconstitution after alpha-beta-depleted transplantation in children. General observations from the study: It was newly produced T cells that mostly accounted for T-cell counts and diversity one year after transplant. Reportedly, alpha-beta T cells present about two months post-transplant originated from several hundred expanded clones of graft origin.

TCRbeta library construction was performed incorporating unique molecular identifiers. Via MiXCR, TCRdb re-called the PCR reads, giving one row per CDR3 protein. The table shows 28,000 or so distinct CDR3 sequences, with 15% to 20% occurring only once. The CDR3 loop spans 14 amino acids. The ends were cut back, 3 bases at V and 0 bases at J, with 11 bases in the middle. Germline V lookup: CDR1 DFQATT, CDR2 SNEGSKA (reference sequence). This clonotype showed up just a few times. Its antigen remains unidentified. The sequenced sample was PBMCs, mostly from graft donor cells, obtained 60 days after TCRalphabeta/CD19-depleted stem cell transplant. The J gene is TRBJ2-5, the V gene TRBV20-1; perhaps TRBD2 as D (6 bases). The receptor was derived from a male patient between 2 and 10 years old who had a stem cell transplant for acute lymphoblastic leukemia, so the T cells may come from the graft donor. The CDR3 spells CSASFGSHQETQYF. In DNA, the CDR3 is TGCAGTGCTAGTTTCGGGAGCCACCAAGAGACCCAGTACTTC.